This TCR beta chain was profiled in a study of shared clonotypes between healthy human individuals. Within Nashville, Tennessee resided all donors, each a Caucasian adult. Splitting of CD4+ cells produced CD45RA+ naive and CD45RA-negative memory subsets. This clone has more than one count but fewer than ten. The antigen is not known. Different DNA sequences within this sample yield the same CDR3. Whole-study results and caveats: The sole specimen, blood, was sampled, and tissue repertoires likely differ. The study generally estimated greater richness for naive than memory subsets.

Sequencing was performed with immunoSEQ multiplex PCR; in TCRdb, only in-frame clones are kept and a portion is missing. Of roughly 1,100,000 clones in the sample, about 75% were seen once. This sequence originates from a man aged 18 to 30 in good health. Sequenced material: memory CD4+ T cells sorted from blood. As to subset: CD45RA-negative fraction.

CDR3: CASRKLAGGTDTQYF. The CDR3 DNA sequence: TGTGCCAGCAGAAAACTAGCGGGGGGCACAGATACGCAGTATTTT. The V gene is TRBV2, the J gene TRBJ2-3, with 11 bases aligning to TRBD2. V lost 6 bases to trimming and J lost 1 base; unmatched junction nucleotides: 3. The germline V gene has CDR1 SNHLY and CDR2 FYNNEI. The CDR3 extends over 15 amino acids.